This entry lists 2 T cell receptor beta chains sequenced from one sample in a study of CD8+CD57+ T cells in acquired aplastic anemia. Genomic DNA provided the template from which TCR beta VDJ and CDR3 profiles were obtained. TCRdb analysed the reads with MiXCR anew, one entry per CDR3 protein. This table holds approximately 190,000 distinct CDR3 sequences, 64% found once. Sample: sorted CD4+, CD8+, or CD8+CD57+ T cells (not recorded which) from PBMCs. The receptors stem from a human donor with severe aplastic anemia or a healthy control (not recorded which).

J is TRBJ1-2 and V is TRBV2, with D possibly TRBD1 on 6 matching bases. CDR3 length equals 12 residues. V was trimmed by 6 bases and J by 4 bases, leaving 9 bases between them. Germline V gives CDR1 SNHLY, CDR2 FYNNEI. The CDR3 DNA follows: TGTGCCAGCAGAGTAGGGGGCTATGGCTACACCTTC. Translated: CASRVGGYGYTF.

This chain uses TRBV9 with TRBJ2-5; D call uncertain. Trimming pared 3 bases from V and 5 bases from J, leaving 11 bases between. The CDR3 is 13 residues long. In germline, CDR1 is SGDLS, CDR2 YYNGEE. Written as DNA, the CDR3 is TGTGCCAGCAGCGCCGTACCCAGGGAGACCCAGTACTTC. Translation: CASSAVPRETQYF.